This paragraph covers one T cell receptor (beta chain) sequence. This clone has only one observation. No cognate antigen has been identified for it. The record has no base qualities; no much larger clone is one base away. Collaborating institutions collected whole blood in K2EDTA tubes following their own protocols. For TCRbeta analysis, collaborators shipped samples as frozen whole blood, isolated PBMCs, or DNA extracted from either of those sample types. This sample stems from a study of blood T cell repertoires in COVID-19 (TCRdb year 2020). Looking at the study overall: The collaborator samples originated in the United States, Italy and Spain and spanned the acute and convalescent phases of COVID-19. The samples were drawn from two sources: the first 160 participants of the ongoing ImmuneRACE study, and 1,000 to 1,500 subjects contributed by 6 global collaborators. Where available, HLA class I and class II types were obtained from metadata supplied by the sample provider rather than from assay-based typing. The repertoires were released in a freely available public database meant as a resource for research on the immune response to SARS-CoV-2. The material from the prospective study consisted of cDNA or gDNA derived from T cells, B-cell-depleted T cells, or PBMCs. Subjects who had been exposed to COVID-19, were actively infected with it, or had recovered from it provided the deeply sampled blood TCRbeta repertoires that made up the dataset. Nearly every sample came with metadata listing a de-identified subject ID, COVID-19 status, age in years and sex.

V lost 3 bases and J lost 2 bases; the stretch between them is 13 bases long. CDR1 and CDR2, per the germline V gene (reference sequence), are MNHEY and SMNVEV. Measured from the cysteine to the phenylalanine, the CDR3 is 15 residues long. The DNA shown is the 45-base CDR3, in frame from base 1. Broader findings and caveats from the paper: How much clinical and demographic metadata was included differed by source and by participant, and the metadata was provided uncurated.

TCRbeta CDR3 regions were amplified from genomic DNA using the immunoSEQ Assay, a bias-controlled multiplex PCR. The paper's data handling went like this. The number of nucleated cells in each sample was estimated by amplification of reference gene primers within the assay. To quantify the absolute abundance of each unique TCRbeta CDR3 rearrangement, sequence reads were collapsed and filtered. For each sample, productive Simpson clonality was calculated by taking the square root of Simpson's diversity index across productive rearrangements. The table was pulled from immuneACCESS by TCRdb, which kept in-frame rearrangements only. Such tables lose some clones; where checked, under half of the loss comes from unresolved V genes, and the rest has no known cause. V, J and clone size reflect that table, while D and trimming were determined from the DNA. Here the sample has approximately 250,000 clones; about 80% occur a single time. The ten largest clones take up approximately 9% of the sample.

Recombination linked TRBV27 to TRBJ2-5; no D gene can be assigned with confidence. Input material: peripheral blood. This clonotype was obtained from a human donor in a cohort sampled during active COVID-19. The CDR3 region has the sequence CASSFMSSQQETQYF. At the DNA level, the sequence is TGTGCCAGCAGTTTTATGTCTAGTCAACAAGAGACCCAGTACTTC.